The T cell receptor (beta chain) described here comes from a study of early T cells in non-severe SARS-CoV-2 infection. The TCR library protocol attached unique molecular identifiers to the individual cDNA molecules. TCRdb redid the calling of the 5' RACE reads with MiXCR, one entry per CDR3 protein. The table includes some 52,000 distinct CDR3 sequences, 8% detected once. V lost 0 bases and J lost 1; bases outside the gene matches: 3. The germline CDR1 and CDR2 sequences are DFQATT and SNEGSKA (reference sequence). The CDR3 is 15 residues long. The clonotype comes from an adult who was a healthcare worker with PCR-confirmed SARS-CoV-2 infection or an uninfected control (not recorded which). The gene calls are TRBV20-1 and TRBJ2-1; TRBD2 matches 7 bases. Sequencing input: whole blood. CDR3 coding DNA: TGCAGTGCTAGAGAGCGGGGGATGTCCTACAATGAGCAGTTCTTC. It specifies CSARERGMSYNEQFF.